This T cell receptor (beta chain) stems from a study of T cell changes during pregnancy in multiple sclerosis. This clone was counted once. Germline trimming cut 3 bases from V and 1 base from J; bases unmatched to any gene: 9. This CDR3 region has 17 residues. The germline gives CDR1 WNHNN, CDR2 SYGVQD (reference sequence). Generated by immunoSEQ multiplex PCR, the TCRdb table keeps only in-frame clones and is missing some. This sample has tens of thousands of clones, with 80% to 95% found just once. The rearrangement uses TRBV10-1 and TRBJ2-1; 7 positions agree with TRBD2. The clonotype was recovered from a female donor in good health, enrolled as a control in a pregnancy study. The sample in question was CD4+ T cells from peripheral blood mononuclear cells, obtained in the second trimester of pregnancy. Here the CDR3 reads CASSDPRGGGSYNEQFF. As DNA, the CDR3 is TGCGCCAGCAGTGACCCTCGTGGCGGGGGTTCCTACAATGAGCAGTTCTTC.